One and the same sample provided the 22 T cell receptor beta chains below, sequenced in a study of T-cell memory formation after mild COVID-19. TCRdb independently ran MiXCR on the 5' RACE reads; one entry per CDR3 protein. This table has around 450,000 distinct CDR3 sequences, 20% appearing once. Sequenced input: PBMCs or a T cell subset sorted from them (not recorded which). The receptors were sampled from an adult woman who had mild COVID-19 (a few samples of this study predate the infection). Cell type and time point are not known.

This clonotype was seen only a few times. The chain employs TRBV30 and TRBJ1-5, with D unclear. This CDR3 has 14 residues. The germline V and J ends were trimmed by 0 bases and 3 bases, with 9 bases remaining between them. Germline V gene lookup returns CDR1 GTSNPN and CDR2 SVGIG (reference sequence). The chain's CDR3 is CAWSVSSNNQPQHF. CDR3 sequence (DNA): TGTGCCTGGAGTGTCTCCAGCAACAATCAGCCCCAGCATTTT.

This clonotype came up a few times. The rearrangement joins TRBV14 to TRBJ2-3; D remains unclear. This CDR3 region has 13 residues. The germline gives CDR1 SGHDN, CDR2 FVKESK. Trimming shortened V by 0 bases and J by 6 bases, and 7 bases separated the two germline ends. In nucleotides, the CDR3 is TGTGCCAGCAGCCAAGAAGACGTCGATACGCAGTATTTT. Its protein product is CASSQEDVDTQYF.

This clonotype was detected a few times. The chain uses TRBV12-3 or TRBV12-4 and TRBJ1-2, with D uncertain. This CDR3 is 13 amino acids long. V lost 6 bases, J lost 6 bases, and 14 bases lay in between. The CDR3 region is CASSLVPSHGYTF. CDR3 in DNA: TGTGCCAGCAGCCTAGTCCCCAGCCATGGCTACACCTTC.

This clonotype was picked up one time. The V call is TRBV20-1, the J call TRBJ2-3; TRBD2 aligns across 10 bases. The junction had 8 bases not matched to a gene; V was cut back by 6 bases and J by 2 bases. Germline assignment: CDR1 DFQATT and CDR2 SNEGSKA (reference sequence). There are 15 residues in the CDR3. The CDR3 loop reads CSARTSGAHTDTQYF. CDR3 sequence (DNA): TGCAGTGCGAGGACTAGCGGAGCTCACACAGATACGCAGTATTTT.

The CDR3: CAISEAQGAFGANVLTF. The CDR3 nucleotides are TGTGCCATCAGTGAGGCACAGGGGGCATTTGGGGCCAACGTCCTGACTTTC. This rearrangement joins TRBV10-3 to TRBJ2-6, with TRBD1 identical over 9 bases. The CDR3 runs 17 residues. The V and J ends lost 2 bases and 3 bases, in that order; junction bases with no gene match: 5. Germline V CDR1 and CDR2: ENHRY, SYGVKD.

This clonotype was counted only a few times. DNA for the CDR3: TGTGCCAGCAGCTCTACTAAGCCGGGACAGGCCTACAATGAGCAGTTCTTC. This gives the protein CASSSTKPGQAYNEQFF. The rearrangement uses TRBV5-6 and TRBJ2-1, with 8 bases lining up with TRBD1. Trimming at V came to 3 bases and at J to 2 bases, leaving 10 bases not matched to a gene. The CDR3 is made up of 17 amino acids. The germline V gene encodes CDR1 SGHDT and CDR2 YYEEEE.

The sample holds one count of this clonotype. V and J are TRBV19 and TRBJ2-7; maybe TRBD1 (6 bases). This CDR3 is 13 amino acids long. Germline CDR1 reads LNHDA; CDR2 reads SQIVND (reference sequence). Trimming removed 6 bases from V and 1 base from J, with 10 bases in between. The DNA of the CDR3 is TGTGCCAGTAGATCACAGGGATCCTACGAGCAGTACTTC. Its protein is CASRSQGSYEQYF.

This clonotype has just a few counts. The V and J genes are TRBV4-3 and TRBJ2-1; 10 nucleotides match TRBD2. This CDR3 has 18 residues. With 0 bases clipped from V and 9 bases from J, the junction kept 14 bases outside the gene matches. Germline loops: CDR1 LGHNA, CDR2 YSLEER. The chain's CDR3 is CASSQDLASGRSFSEQFF. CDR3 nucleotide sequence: TGCGCCAGCAGCCAAGATTTGGCTAGCGGGAGATCGTTTAGTGAGCAGTTCTTC.

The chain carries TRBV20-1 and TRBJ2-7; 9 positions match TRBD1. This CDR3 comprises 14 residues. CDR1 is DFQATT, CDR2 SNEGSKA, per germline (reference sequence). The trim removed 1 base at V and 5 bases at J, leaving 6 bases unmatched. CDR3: CSARGTGAPHEQYF. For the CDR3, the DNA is TGCAGTGCTAGAGGGACAGGGGCTCCTCACGAGCAGTACTTC.

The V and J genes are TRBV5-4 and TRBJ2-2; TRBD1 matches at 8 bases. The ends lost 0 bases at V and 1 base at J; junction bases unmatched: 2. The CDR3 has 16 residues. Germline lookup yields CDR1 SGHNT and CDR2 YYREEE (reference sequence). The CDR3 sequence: CASSLGTGRNTGELFF. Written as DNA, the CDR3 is TGTGCCAGCAGCTTGGGGACAGGGAGGAACACCGGGGAGCTGTTTTTT.

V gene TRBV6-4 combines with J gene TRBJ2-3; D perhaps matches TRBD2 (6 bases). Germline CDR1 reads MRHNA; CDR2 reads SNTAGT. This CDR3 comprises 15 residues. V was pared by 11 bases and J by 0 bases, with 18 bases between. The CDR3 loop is CAGNSRGSSTDTQYF. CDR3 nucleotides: TGTGCCGGCAACTCACGGGGGTCGAGCACAGATACGCAGTATTTT.

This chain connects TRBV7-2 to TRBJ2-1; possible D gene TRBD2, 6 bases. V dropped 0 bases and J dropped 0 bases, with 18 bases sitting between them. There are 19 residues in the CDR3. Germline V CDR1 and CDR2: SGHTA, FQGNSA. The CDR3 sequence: CASSLAVAEPSSSYNEQFF. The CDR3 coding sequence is TGTGCCAGCAGCTTAGCGGTAGCGGAGCCCTCCAGCTCCTACAATGAGCAGTTCTTC. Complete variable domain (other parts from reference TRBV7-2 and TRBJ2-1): GAGVSQSPSNKVTEKGKDVELRCDPISGHTALYWYRQSLGQGLEFLIYFQGNSAPDKSGLPSDRFSAERTGGSVSTLTIQRTQQEDSAVYLCASSLAVAEPSSSYNEQFFGPGTRLTVL.

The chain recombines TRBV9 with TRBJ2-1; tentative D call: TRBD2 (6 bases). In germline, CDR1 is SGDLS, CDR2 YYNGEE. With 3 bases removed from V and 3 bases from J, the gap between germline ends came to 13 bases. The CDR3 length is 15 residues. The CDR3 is CASSGAVGLYNEQFF. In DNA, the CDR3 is TGTGCCAGCAGCGGGGCGGTGGGACTCTACAATGAGCAGTTCTTC.

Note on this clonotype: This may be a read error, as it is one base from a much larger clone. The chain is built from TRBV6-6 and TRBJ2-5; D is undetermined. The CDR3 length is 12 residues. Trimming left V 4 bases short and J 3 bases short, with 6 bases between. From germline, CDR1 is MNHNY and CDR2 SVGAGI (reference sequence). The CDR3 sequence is CASSSSKETQYF. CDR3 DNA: TGTGCCAGCAGTTCCTCGAAAGAGACCCAGTACTTC.

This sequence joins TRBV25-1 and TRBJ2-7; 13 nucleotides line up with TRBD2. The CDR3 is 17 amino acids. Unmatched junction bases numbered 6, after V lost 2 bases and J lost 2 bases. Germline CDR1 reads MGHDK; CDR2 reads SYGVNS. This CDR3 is CASSEPGLAGEAYEQYF. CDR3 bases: TGTGCCAGCAGTGAACCTGGACTAGCGGGAGAGGCCTACGAGCAGTACTTC.

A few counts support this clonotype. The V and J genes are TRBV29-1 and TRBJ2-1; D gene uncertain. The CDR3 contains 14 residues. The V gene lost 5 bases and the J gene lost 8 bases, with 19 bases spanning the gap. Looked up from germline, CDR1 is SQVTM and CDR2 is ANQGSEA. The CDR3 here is CSVRASFSSHEQFF. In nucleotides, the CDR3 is TGCAGCGTTCGGGCTAGTTTTAGTAGCCATGAGCAGTTCTTC.

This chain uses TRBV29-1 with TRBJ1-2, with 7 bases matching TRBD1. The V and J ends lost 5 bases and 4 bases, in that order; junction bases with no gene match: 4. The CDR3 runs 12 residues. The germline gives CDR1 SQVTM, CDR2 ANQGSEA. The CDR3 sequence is CSVTGQPYGYTF. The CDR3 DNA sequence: TGCAGCGTTACGGGACAGCCCTATGGCTACACCTTC.

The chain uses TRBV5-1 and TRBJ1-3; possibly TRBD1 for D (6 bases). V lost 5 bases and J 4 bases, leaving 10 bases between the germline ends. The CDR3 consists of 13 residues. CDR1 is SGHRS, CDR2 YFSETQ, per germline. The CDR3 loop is CASRPTGGNTIYF. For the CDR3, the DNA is TGCGCCAGCAGACCTACAGGGGGAAACACCATATATTTT.

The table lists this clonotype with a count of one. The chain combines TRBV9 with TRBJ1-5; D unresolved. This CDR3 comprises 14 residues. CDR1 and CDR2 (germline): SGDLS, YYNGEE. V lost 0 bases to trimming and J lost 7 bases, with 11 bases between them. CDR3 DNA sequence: TGTGCCAGCAGCGTAGGCGGAATGGGACAGCCCCAGCATTTT. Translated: CASSVGGMGQPQHF.

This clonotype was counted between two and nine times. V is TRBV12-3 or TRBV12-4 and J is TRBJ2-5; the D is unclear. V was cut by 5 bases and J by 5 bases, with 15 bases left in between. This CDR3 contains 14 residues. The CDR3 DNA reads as TGTGCCAGCAGTGGGCGGCGGTTGCGGGAGACCCAGTACTTC. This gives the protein CASSGRRLRETQYF.

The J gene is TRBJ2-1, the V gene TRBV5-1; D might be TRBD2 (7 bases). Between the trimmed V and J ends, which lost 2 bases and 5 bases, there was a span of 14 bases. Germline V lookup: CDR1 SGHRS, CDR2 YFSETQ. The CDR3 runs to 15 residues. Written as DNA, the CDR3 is TGCGCCAGCAGCTTCCGCGGGGGCCTAGACAATGAGCAGTTCTTC. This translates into CASSFRGGLDNEQFF.

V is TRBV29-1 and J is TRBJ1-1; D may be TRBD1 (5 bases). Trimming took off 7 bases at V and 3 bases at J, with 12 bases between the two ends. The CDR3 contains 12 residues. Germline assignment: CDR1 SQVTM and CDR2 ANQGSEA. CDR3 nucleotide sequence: TGCAGCGGTGAGAGGGGAGACACTGAAGCTTTCTTT. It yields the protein CSGERGDTEAFF.